This TCR beta chain was found in a study of neoadjuvant anti-PD-1 for oral cavity cancer. The CDR3 has 17 amino acids. PBMC libraries mostly used around 0.5 ug of input genomic DNA, with six replicates per sample. The assay was immunoSEQ multiplex PCR, and TCRdb's table has in-frame clones only and misses some. The profile shows about 16,000 clones, roughly 69% of them singletons. The rearrangement uses TRBV12-2 and TRBJ2-7; TRBD2 is the table's D call and was not checked against the DNA. TRBV12-2 is shown as a pseudogene. Sequencing used PBMCs, obtained before nivolumab (anti-PD-1) treatment. This receptor was obtained from a person aged 35-80 years with oral cavity squamous cell carcinoma. This CDR3 reads CASRLERNVGRAYEQYF. The CDR3 DNA follows: TGTGCAAGTCGCTTAGAGAGGAATGTCGGGAGGGCGTACGAGCAGTACTTC.